This T cell receptor (beta chain) derives from a study of T cells after yellow fever vaccination. A single record per CDR3 protein comes from TCRdb applying MiXCR to the 5' RACE reads. The sample lists fewer than 350,000 distinct CDR3 sequences; roughly 8.7% were seen once. Ten or more counts support this clonotype. The antigen is undetermined. Findings of the study overall: A large majority of primary-vaccination clones showed up again after the booster (around 96% CD4, about 90% CD8).

The sequences come from PBMCs, collected on the day of the first yellow fever vaccination. The receptor's source is a man between 18 and 35 years old who received the YFV17D yellow fever vaccine.

The CDR3 protein is CSARGHSNQPQHF. As DNA, the CDR3 is TGCAGTGCTAGAGGACATAGCAATCAGCCCCAGCATTTT. The V gene is TRBV20-1, the J gene TRBJ1-5; D gene uncertain. The CDR3 length is 13 residues. Trimming cost V 1 base and J 0 bases, with 4 bases left between them. Germline CDR1 DFQATT, CDR2 SNEGSKA (reference sequence).